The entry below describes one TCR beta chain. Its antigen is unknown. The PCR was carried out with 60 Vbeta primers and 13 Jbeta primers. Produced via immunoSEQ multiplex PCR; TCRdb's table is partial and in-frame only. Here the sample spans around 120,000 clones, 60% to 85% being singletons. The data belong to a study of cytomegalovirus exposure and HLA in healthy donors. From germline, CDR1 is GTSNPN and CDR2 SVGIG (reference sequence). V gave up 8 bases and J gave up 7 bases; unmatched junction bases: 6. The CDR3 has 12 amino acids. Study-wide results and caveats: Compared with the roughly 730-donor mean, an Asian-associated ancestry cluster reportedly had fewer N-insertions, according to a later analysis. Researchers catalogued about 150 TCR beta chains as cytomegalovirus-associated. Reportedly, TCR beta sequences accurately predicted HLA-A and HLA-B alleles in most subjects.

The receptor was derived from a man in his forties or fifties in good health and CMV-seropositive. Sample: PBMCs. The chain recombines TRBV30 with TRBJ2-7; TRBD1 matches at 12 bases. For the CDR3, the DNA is TGTGCCGGGGACAGGGGGCGAGGGGAGCAGTACTTC. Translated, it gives CAGDRGRGEQYF.